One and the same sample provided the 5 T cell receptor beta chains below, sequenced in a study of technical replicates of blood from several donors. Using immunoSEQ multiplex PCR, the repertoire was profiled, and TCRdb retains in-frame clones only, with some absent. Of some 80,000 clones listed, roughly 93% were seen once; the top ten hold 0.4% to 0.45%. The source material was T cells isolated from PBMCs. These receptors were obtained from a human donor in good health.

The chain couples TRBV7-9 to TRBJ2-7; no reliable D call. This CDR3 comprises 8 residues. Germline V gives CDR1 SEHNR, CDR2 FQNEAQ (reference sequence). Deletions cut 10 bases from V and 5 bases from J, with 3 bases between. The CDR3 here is CATNEQYF. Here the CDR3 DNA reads TGTGCCACCAACGAGCAGTACTTC.

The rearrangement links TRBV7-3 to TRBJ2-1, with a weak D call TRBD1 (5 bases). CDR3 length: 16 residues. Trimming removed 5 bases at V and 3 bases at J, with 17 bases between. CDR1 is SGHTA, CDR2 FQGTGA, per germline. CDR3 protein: CASSPTGRRHYNEQFF. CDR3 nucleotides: TGTGCCAGCAGCCCCACAGGACGTCGACACTACAATGAGCAGTTCTTC.

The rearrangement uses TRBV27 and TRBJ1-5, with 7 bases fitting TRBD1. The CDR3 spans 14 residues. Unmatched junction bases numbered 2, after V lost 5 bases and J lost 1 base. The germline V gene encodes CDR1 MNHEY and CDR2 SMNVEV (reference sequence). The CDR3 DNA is TGTGCCAGCAGTGGACAGGCGAGCAATCAGCCCCAGCATTTT. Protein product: CASSGQASNQPQHF.

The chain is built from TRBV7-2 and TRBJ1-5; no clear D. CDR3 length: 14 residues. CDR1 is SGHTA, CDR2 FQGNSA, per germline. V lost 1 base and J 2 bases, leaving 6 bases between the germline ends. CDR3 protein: CASSLVQGNQPQHF. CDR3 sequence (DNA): TGTGCCAGCAGCTTAGTCCAGGGCAATCAGCCCCAGCATTTT.

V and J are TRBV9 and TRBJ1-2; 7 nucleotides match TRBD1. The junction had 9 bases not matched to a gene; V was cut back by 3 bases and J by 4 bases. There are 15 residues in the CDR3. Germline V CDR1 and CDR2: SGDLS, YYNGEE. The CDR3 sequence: CASSARTGIAYGYTF. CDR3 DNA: TGTGCCAGCAGCGCTCGGACAGGTATTGCCTATGGCTACACCTTC.